This paragraph reports one T cell receptor beta chain. Its antigen target is currently unknown. Base quality data are lacking; no much larger clone is found one base away. The data were taken from a study of cytotoxic CD8 clonotypes in ibrutinib-treated CLL (dated by TCRdb to 2020 to 2023). As for the study more broadly: The cohort was composed of roughly ten relapsed/refractory and fewer than 16 treatment-naive patients; IGHV unmutated status was identified in roughly 18 patients. Partial responses were observed in some 24 patients and complete responses in 2; after a median follow-up of 68 months, remission was maintained in roughly 14 patients and progression was observed in approximately 12. On average, each sample yielded roughly 250,000 productive templates and tens of thousands of productive rearrangements. Cryopreserved peripheral blood mononuclear cells were obtained prior to treatment, at the time of response, and at either disease progression or sustained remission. Of the 70 to 100 people in the trial, 25 to 30 had longitudinal samples available. The response samples were drawn at a median of approximately 11 months into treatment, with a range of about 6 to 36 months. All remission and progressive disease samples were collected while patients were still receiving ibrutinib.

Here is what the overall study found, with its caveats: Clonality increased at ibrutinib response, stayed stable in sustained remission, and fell back toward baseline at progression. Baseline clonality exceeded that of age-matched healthy donors and correlated strongly with circulating CD8+ T-cell counts. Lymph node repertoires were not examined, and the timing of sampling was not matched between patients in sustained remission and those whose disease progressed. Public clonotypes were found to be uncommon and were observed to contract or remain stable during treatment; the increase in clonality was shown to reflect expansion of private clonotypes at ibrutinib response.

A MiSeq instrument was used for deep resolution sequencing, which targeted depths ranging from 1 in 1 million up to 1 in 200,000 T cells, with coverage averaging 10x for each clonotype. The immunoSEQ hsTCRB Kit was used to generate the TCR beta libraries. As for how the authors treated the data: ImmunoSEQ Data Assistant and ImmunoSEQ Analyzer were used for data analysis, and V, D and J genes were assigned according to IMGT definitions. Clonality was computed as one minus normalized Shannon entropy of productive rearrangement frequencies, ranging from 0 to 1. Public clonotype analysis was restricted to overrepresented clonotypes comprising at least 0.05% of each patient's repertoire. About a dozen repertoires from age-matched healthy donors, obtained from immuneACCESS, served as clonality controls. The clones in this table, taken by TCRdb from immuneACCESS, are in-frame only. Not every clone is retained; where verified, under half of the shortfall comes from an unresolved V gene, and the cause of the rest is unknown. That table furnishes V, J and clone size, whereas the DNA furnished D and trimming. This sample gives some 80,000 clones in total; more than 75% of them show up just once. 4% to 5.5% of the sample is held by the ten biggest clonotypes.

The time point label here, explained by the study, means: approximately eleven months on ibrutinib. Approximately 2 micrograms of genomic DNA were extracted from cryopreserved PBMCs for TCR beta library preparation. Longitudinal blood samples from CLL patients on ibrutinib monotherapy underwent high-throughput TCR beta sequencing. The patients were enrolled in a single-center, open-label phase 2 trial of ibrutinib monotherapy. V is shortened by 7 bases, J by 0 bases, and the region joining them spans 13 bases. CDR1 and CDR2 (SNHLY, FYNNEI) derive from the germline V gene. The CDR3 runs 15 residues from the cysteine to the phenylalanine. Left in the record is the CDR3 DNA by itself, 45 bases read in frame from the first base.

The source was PBMCs, collected after 12 months of ibrutinib treatment. The V and J genes are TRBV2 and TRBJ1-5; a tentative D match to TRBD1 spans 6 bases. The TCR comes from a human donor with chronic lymphocytic leukemia. The CDR3 reads as follows: CASTLGGGSNQPQHF. The bases read TGTGCCAGCACCCTAGGGGGGGGTAGCAATCAGCCCCAGCATTTT.